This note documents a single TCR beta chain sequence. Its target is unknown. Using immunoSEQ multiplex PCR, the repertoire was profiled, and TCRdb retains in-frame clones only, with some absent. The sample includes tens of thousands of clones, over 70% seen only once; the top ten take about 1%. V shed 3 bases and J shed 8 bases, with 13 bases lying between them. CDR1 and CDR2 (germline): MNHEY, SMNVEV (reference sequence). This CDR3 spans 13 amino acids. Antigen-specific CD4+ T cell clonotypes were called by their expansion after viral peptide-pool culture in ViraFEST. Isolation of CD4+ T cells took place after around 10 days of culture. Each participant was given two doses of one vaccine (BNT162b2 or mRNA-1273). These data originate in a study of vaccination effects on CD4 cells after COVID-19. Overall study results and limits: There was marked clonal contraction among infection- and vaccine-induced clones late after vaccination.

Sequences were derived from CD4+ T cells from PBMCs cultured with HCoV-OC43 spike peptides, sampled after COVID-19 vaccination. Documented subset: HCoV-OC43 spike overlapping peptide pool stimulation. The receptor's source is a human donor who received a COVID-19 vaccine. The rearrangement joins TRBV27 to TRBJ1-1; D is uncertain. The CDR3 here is CASSLRRETEAFF. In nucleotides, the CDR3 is TGTGCCAGCAGTTTGCGGAGGGAGACCGAAGCTTTCTTT.